This T cell receptor beta chain was observed in a study of T cells after yellow fever vaccination. TCRdb re-called the 5' RACE reads with MiXCR, one entry per CDR3 protein. The sample gives over 110,000 distinct CDR3 sequences, 7.7% of which show up once; about 0.73% is in the top ten. This clonotype was detected many times. What it binds is not known. The J segment lost 0 bases and the V segment lost 3 bases, leaving 9 bases of the junction unmatched. This CDR3 region has 17 residues. Germline-derived CDR1 and CDR2 are DFQATT and SNEGSKA (reference sequence). Overall study results and limits: The appearance of a small share of clonotypes in both CD4 and CD8 compartments was observed.

This clonotype originated in a man aged 25-45 years who received the YFV17D yellow fever vaccine. The chain recombines TRBV20-1 with TRBJ2-1; TRBD2 matches 9 bases. The source material was CD4+ T cells sorted from PBMCs, sampled 5 days after the yellow fever booster vaccination. DNA of the CDR3: TGCAGTGCTAGTGCCGGACTAGCGCGAAGCTCCTACAATGAGCAGTTCTTC. It is translated as CSASAGLARSSYNEQFF.